A selection of T cell receptor beta chains follows, all from one sample in a study of blood T cell repertoires in COVID-19. Profiled with immunoSEQ multiplex PCR; TCRdb holds only in-frame clones, not every one. The table has around 300,000 clones, 75% to 90% seen once. The sample taken for sequencing was PBMCs or T cells enriched from blood (not recorded which). These receptors were obtained from a woman aged 50 to 60 who had recovered from COVID-19. CDR3s include the opening cysteine and the closing phenylalanine or tryptophan. The D gene is left open where the match is weak. Part of the rows lack a size; the others show once, few, many or a class for expanded clones.

>.|TRBJ2-7|TRBV24-1|14|.
TGTGCCACCAGTGACGGACACCCGACCTACGAGCAGTACTTC
CATSDGHPTYEQYF
>.|TRBJ1-5|TRBV18|16|TRBD1
TGTGCCAGCTCACCACCGGACAGGGGTGTTCGTCAGCCCCAGCATTTT
CASSPPDRGVRQPQHF
>.|TRBJ2-2|TRBV4-1|15|.
TGCGCCAGCAGCCCGGAACTAGACTCCACCGGGGAGCTGTTTTTT
CASSPELDSTGELFF
>.|TRBJ1-4|TRBV28|24|TRBD1
TGTGCCAGCACCCCCCCTCTAGGGCACCACGACCCAGAGGGACAGGCGGGGACTAATGAAAAACTGTTTTTT
CASTPPLGHHDPEGQAGTNEKLFF
>.|TRBJ1-1|TRBV6-5|15|TRBD1
TGTGCCAGCAGTTACCGGGACAGTCTTAACACTGAAGCTTTCTTT
CASSYRDSLNTEAFF
>.|TRBJ1-2|TRBV27|14|.
TGTGCCAGCAGCCCGAGTAGGGGTTGGTCTGGCTACACCTTC
CASSPSRGWSGYTF
>.|TRBJ2-7|TRBV20-1|12|TRBD1
TGCAGTGCTAGTACGGCAGGGGGTGAGCAGTACTTC
CSASTAGGEQYF
>once|TRBJ1-1|TRBV28|14|.
TGTGCCAGCAGTTCCACAGGGCAGGGGACTGAAGCTTTCTTT
CASSSTGQGTEAFF
>.|TRBJ1-4|TRBV27|13|.
TGTGCCAGCAGGCAGACAAGAAATGAAAAACTGTTTTTT
CASRQTRNEKLFF
>.|TRBJ2-1|TRBV4-2|18|TRBD2
TGTGCCAGCAGCCCCGGGACTAGCGGGGTGGGGGGCTACAATGAGCAGTTCTTC
CASSPGTSGVGGYNEQFF
>.|TRBJ2-5|TRBV28|14|.
TGTGCCAGCACTGGCCGGGGAGGTCGGCTCTTCGGGTACTTC
CASTGRGGRLFGYF
>.|TRBJ1-1|TRBV2|13|.
TGTGCCAGCAGTGGCGAGGGATTTGGTGAAGCTTTCTTT
CASSGEGFGEAFF